This is a list of T cell receptor beta chains from one sample in a study of T-cell memory formation after mild COVID-19. TCRdb used MiXCR to reprocess the 5' RACE reads, holding one entry per CDR3 protein. The table lists about 260,000 distinct CDR3 sequences, over 15% of them singletons. Sample: PBMCs or a T cell subset sorted from them (not recorded which). These receptors all come from a man between 18 and 35 years old who had mild COVID-19 (a few samples of this study predate the infection). Cell type and time point are not known. The CDR3 runs from the conserved cysteine through the conserved F or W. The D gene is left open where the match is weak. Size is stated for part of the rows, as once, few or many counts, or as a class when the clone is expanded.

d_call: .; clone_size: .; j_call: TRBJ2-3; v_call: TRBV3-1; cdr3_nt: TGTGCCAGCAGCCCTAGGGGGGGGGCATCAGATACGCAGTATTTT; cdr3_aa: CASSPRGGASDTQYF
d_call: TRBD1; clone_size: .; j_call: TRBJ1-4; v_call: TRBV12-3/TRBV12-4; cdr3_nt: TGTGCCAGCAGTTGGACAGGACAGAATGAAAAACTGTTTTTT; cdr3_aa: CASSWTGQNEKLFF
d_call: TRBD2; clone_size: few; j_call: TRBJ2-5; v_call: TRBV9; cdr3_nt: TGTGCCAGCAGCCCTATCGGGGGGGCCGGAGAGACCCAGTACTTC; cdr3_aa: CASSPIGGAGETQYF
d_call: .; clone_size: .; j_call: TRBJ1-1; v_call: TRBV4-3; cdr3_nt: TGCGCCAGCAGCCAAGGATTCAGGAGGGGGTCTGAAGCTTTCTTT; cdr3_aa: CASSQGFRRGSEAFF
d_call: .; clone_size: .; j_call: TRBJ1-2; v_call: TRBV6-1; cdr3_nt: TGTGCCAGCAGTGAATCAGGGAACTATGGCTACACCTTC; cdr3_aa: CASSESGNYGYTF
d_call: TRBD1; clone_size: .; j_call: TRBJ1-6; v_call: TRBV28; cdr3_nt: TGTGCCAGCAGTTCGTTCGACAGGGGAGGAACACCCCTCCACTTT; cdr3_aa: CASSSFDRGGTPLHF
d_call: .; clone_size: few; j_call: TRBJ1-2; v_call: TRBV18; cdr3_nt: TGTGCCAGCTCACCACGCCGGGACTATGGCTACACCTTC; cdr3_aa: CASSPRRDYGYTF
d_call: TRBD1; clone_size: .; j_call: TRBJ2-2; v_call: TRBV29-1; cdr3_nt: TGCAGCGTCCTTCTTCCGGGACAGGGGTACGGGGAGCTGTTTTTT; cdr3_aa: CSVLLPGQGYGELFF
d_call: .; clone_size: few; j_call: TRBJ1-2; v_call: TRBV5-5; cdr3_nt: TGTGCCAGCAAGGAGGGAGGCCCATTCTACACCTTC; cdr3_aa: CASKEGGPFYTF
d_call: .; clone_size: .; j_call: TRBJ2-7; v_call: TRBV12-3/TRBV12-4; cdr3_nt: TGTGCCAGCGGGGAGTATAGTTACGAGCAGTACTTC; cdr3_aa: CASGEYSYEQYF
d_call: TRBD1; clone_size: .; j_call: TRBJ2-3; v_call: TRBV6-2/TRBV6-3; cdr3_nt: TGTGCCAGCAGATTACAGGGGCCGGGGGATACGCAGTATTTT; cdr3_aa: CASRLQGPGDTQYF
d_call: .; clone_size: few; j_call: TRBJ2-1; v_call: TRBV7-2; cdr3_nt: TGTGCCAGCAGCTTAGGGAACTCCTACAATGAGCAGTTCTTC; cdr3_aa: CASSLGNSYNEQFF
d_call: .; clone_size: many; j_call: TRBJ2-7; v_call: TRBV4-3; cdr3_nt: TGCGCCAGCAGCCAAGAAACAGGGGGGGACGAGCAGTACTTC; cdr3_aa: CASSQETGGDEQYF
d_call: .; clone_size: .; j_call: TRBJ2-5; v_call: TRBV12-3/TRBV12-4; cdr3_nt: TGTGCCAGCTTTCCCGGGCAGGGTGAACGGACCCAGTACTTC; cdr3_aa: CASFPGQGERTQYF
d_call: .; clone_size: .; j_call: TRBJ2-1; v_call: TRBV6-6; cdr3_nt: TGTGCCAGCAGCCAAGGGCAGACCCTCGGTGAGCAGTTCTTC; cdr3_aa: CASSQGQTLGEQFF
d_call: TRBD1; clone_size: many; j_call: TRBJ2-7; v_call: TRBV4-1; cdr3_nt: TGCGCCAGCAGCCAAGCGCAACAGGGGGGATTGGGTTACGAGCAGTACTTC; cdr3_aa: CASSQAQQGGLGYEQYF
d_call: .; clone_size: .; j_call: TRBJ2-3; v_call: TRBV12-3/TRBV12-4; cdr3_nt: TGTGACAGTGGAGGGGTTTGGGAAGATACGCAGTATTTT; cdr3_aa: CDSGGVWEDTQYF
d_call: .; clone_size: few; j_call: TRBJ1-2; v_call: TRBV2; cdr3_nt: TGTGCCACGGAATCGCAGGGTATGAGTGGCTACACCTTC; cdr3_aa: CATESQGMSGYTF
d_call: .; clone_size: .; j_call: TRBJ2-7; v_call: TRBV6-6; cdr3_nt: TGTGCCAGCAGGAACCATGGGCAGGGATCCTACGAGCAGTACTTC; cdr3_aa: CASRNHGQGSYEQYF
d_call: .; clone_size: few; j_call: TRBJ1-2; v_call: TRBV7-9; cdr3_nt: TGTGCCAGCAGCTTAGTCCCTGCTTATGGCTACACCTTC; cdr3_aa: CASSLVPAYGYTF
d_call: TRBD2; clone_size: few; j_call: TRBJ2-1; v_call: TRBV4-2; cdr3_nt: TGTGCCAGCAGCCAAGCACTAGCGGTGCCCTACAATGAGCAGTTCTTC; cdr3_aa: CASSQALAVPYNEQFF
d_call: .; clone_size: few; j_call: TRBJ1-5; v_call: TRBV4-1; cdr3_nt: TGCGCCAGCAGTCGTGGACAGAATAGCAATCAGCCCCAGCATTTT; cdr3_aa: CASSRGQNSNQPQHF
d_call: .; clone_size: .; j_call: TRBJ1-4; v_call: TRBV5-5; cdr3_nt: TGTGCCAGCAGCCCCACTTCACCGCGAGGAGGACTGTTTTTT; cdr3_aa: CASSPTSPRGGLFF
d_call: TRBD2; clone_size: few; j_call: TRBJ2-2; v_call: TRBV5-6; cdr3_nt: TGTGCCAGCAGCCGATGGACTAGCGGGGGGGCAGGGGAGCTGTTTTTT; cdr3_aa: CASSRWTSGGAGELFF
d_call: .; clone_size: .; j_call: TRBJ2-1; v_call: TRBV7-8; cdr3_nt: TGTGCCAGCAGCTTAGGGGTAAACCTGCAGTTCTTC; cdr3_aa: CASSLGVNLQFF
d_call: .; clone_size: .; j_call: TRBJ1-2; v_call: TRBV4-2; cdr3_nt: TGTGCCAGCAGCCAAGTTGGGGCGGGGACCTATGGCTACACCTTC; cdr3_aa: CASSQVGAGTYGYTF
d_call: TRBD1; clone_size: .; j_call: TRBJ2-1; v_call: TRBV27; cdr3_nt: TGTGCCAGCTGGACAGGGTTGAATGAGCAGTTCTTC; cdr3_aa: CASWTGLNEQFF
d_call: .; clone_size: few; j_call: TRBJ1-1; v_call: TRBV5-1; cdr3_nt: TGCGCCAGCAGCTTGGGTGCCACCTGGGGCACTGAAGCTTTCTTT; cdr3_aa: CASSLGATWGTEAFF
d_call: TRBD2; clone_size: .; j_call: TRBJ2-3; v_call: TRBV7-8; cdr3_nt: TGTGCCAGCAGCGCGCGGGGGTACACAGATACGCAGTATTTT; cdr3_aa: CASSARGYTDTQYF
d_call: .; clone_size: many; j_call: TRBJ1-2; v_call: TRBV7-9; cdr3_nt: TGTGCCAGCAGCCGCGGAGGCGGCTATGGCTACACCTTC; cdr3_aa: CASSRGGGYGYTF
d_call: .; clone_size: few; j_call: TRBJ1-2; v_call: TRBV6-5; cdr3_nt: TGTGCCAGCAGGGGAGACCGGGACAAAGGCGGCTACACCTTC; cdr3_aa: CASRGDRDKGGYTF
d_call: .; clone_size: few; j_call: TRBJ2-2; v_call: TRBV5-6; cdr3_nt: TGTGCCAGCAGCTTTCGACGGGGGTTGGTCGGGGAGCTGTTTTTT; cdr3_aa: CASSFRRGLVGELFF
d_call: .; clone_size: many; j_call: TRBJ2-5; v_call: TRBV5-1; cdr3_nt: TGCGCCAGCAGCGGACAGCAAGAGACCCAGTACTTC; cdr3_aa: CASSGQQETQYF
d_call: .; clone_size: .; j_call: TRBJ1-2; v_call: TRBV6-2/TRBV6-3; cdr3_nt: TGTGCCAGCAGTTACGGTGACTATGGCTACACCTTC; cdr3_aa: CASSYGDYGYTF
d_call: .; clone_size: few; j_call: TRBJ1-1; v_call: TRBV29-1; cdr3_nt: TGCAGCGTCGGACAGCAACCGAACACTGAAGCTTTCTTT; cdr3_aa: CSVGQQPNTEAFF
d_call: TRBD1; clone_size: few; j_call: TRBJ1-6; v_call: TRBV12-3/TRBV12-4; cdr3_nt: TGTGCCAGCAGTCAGGACAGGGCCACCGATTCACCCCTCCACTTT; cdr3_aa: CASSQDRATDSPLHF
d_call: TRBD2; clone_size: few; j_call: TRBJ2-1; v_call: TRBV6-4; cdr3_nt: TGTGCCAGCAGTGACTCTGCGGGACTAGCGGGCCTGGATGAGCAGTTCTTC; cdr3_aa: CASSDSAGLAGLDEQFF
d_call: TRBD1; clone_size: few; j_call: TRBJ1-6; v_call: TRBV4-3; cdr3_nt: TGCGCCAGCAGCCAAGGGGGACAGGCCAATTCACCCCTCCACTTT; cdr3_aa: CASSQGGQANSPLHF
d_call: .; clone_size: .; j_call: TRBJ1-2; v_call: TRBV5-1; cdr3_nt: TGCGCCAGCCCGGGGAAAATCTATGGCTACACCTTC; cdr3_aa: CASPGKIYGYTF
d_call: TRBD1; clone_size: .; j_call: TRBJ1-1; v_call: TRBV6-5; cdr3_nt: TGTGCCAGCAGTTACACGGACAGGGGAGGGGATGCTTTCTTT; cdr3_aa: CASSYTDRGGDAFF
d_call: TRBD2; clone_size: .; j_call: TRBJ2-3; v_call: TRBV27; cdr3_nt: TGTGCCAGCAGTCTAAGCGGGGGGGTTCCAGATACGCAGTATTTT; cdr3_aa: CASSLSGGVPDTQYF
d_call: TRBD1; clone_size: .; j_call: TRBJ2-7; v_call: TRBV4-2; cdr3_nt: TGTGCCAGCAGCCCTTATGGGGAGGGACAGGGAGTGGAGCAGTACTTC; cdr3_aa: CASSPYGEGQGVEQYF
d_call: TRBD1; clone_size: .; j_call: TRBJ1-2; v_call: TRBV6-5; cdr3_nt: TGTGCCAGCAGTGACAGGGATTTGAGAGGCTACACCTTC; cdr3_aa: CASSDRDLRGYTF
d_call: TRBD1; clone_size: few; j_call: TRBJ1-6; v_call: TRBV7-6; cdr3_nt: TGTGCCAGCAGCGCGACAGGGGGCAATTCACCCCTCCACTTT; cdr3_aa: CASSATGGNSPLHF